This entry lists 22 T cell receptor beta chains sequenced from one sample in a study of Ad26.COV2.S vaccination and SARS-CoV-2 variants. As for treatment: 19 received Ad26.COV2.S at low or high dose, single or two shots; several received placebo; per-sample allocation not given. It was on day 63 after the first vaccine or placebo injection that samples were taken. TCRdb's table, derived via immunoSEQ multiplex PCR, lists solely in-frame clones and lacks some. The sample records about 680,000 clones, about 90% being singletons. The sequences come from peripheral blood, collected in a trial of Ad26.COV2.S vaccine versus placebo. The receptors here all came from a person between 18 and 65 years old who received the Ad26.COV2.S COVID-19 vaccine or a placebo.

J is TRBJ2-5 and V is TRBV2; D uncertain. V was shortened by 2 bases and J by 2 bases, with 9 bases between the two germline ends. The CDR3 length is 14 residues. Germline lookup yields CDR1 SNHLY and CDR2 FYNNEI. The CDR3 DNA sequence: TGTGCCAGCAGTGAAATTTATACACAAGAGACCCAGTACTTC. This gives the protein CASSEIYTQETQYF.

This clone was observed a single time. The rearrangement uses TRBV5-1 and TRBJ2-2, with 11 positions matching TRBD1. CDR1 and CDR2 from the germline V gene are SGHRS and YFSETQ. V lost 5 bases to trimming and J lost 4 bases; unmatched junction nucleotides: 4. CDR3 length: 15 residues. This CDR3 reads CASRPGQGATGELFF. For the CDR3, the DNA is TGCGCCAGCAGACCCGGACAGGGGGCCACCGGGGAGCTGTTTTTT.

DNA for the CDR3: TGCGCCAGCAGGCTTGCGATCACCGGGGAGCTGTTTTTT. Translated, it gives CASRLAITGELFF. The rearrangement uses TRBV5-1 and TRBJ2-2; no reliable D call. CDR1 and CDR2 from the germline V gene are SGHRS and YFSETQ. The V end was cut by 5 bases, the J end by 4 bases, with 9 bases between. CDR3 length: 13 amino acids.

The genes are TRBV7-2 and TRBJ1-4; D is ambiguous. CDR1 is SGHTA and CDR2 is FQGNSA in the germline V gene. V gave up 5 bases and J gave up 0 bases, with 7 bases separating them. CDR3 length: 14 residues. CDR3 in amino acids: CASSTPATNEKLFF. CDR3 sequence (DNA): TGTGCCAGCAGCACACCAGCAACTAATGAAAAACTGTTTTTT.

This clone has more than one count but fewer than ten. Additional DNA sequences in this sample encode the identical CDR3. The chain is built from TRBV12-3 or TRBV12-4 and TRBJ2-7; no definite D call. This CDR3 comprises 11 residues. V was cut by 1 base and J by 3 bases, with 1 base left in between. CDR3 nucleotide sequence: TGTGCCAGCAGTTTAGGCTACGAGCAGTACTTC. It is translated as CASSLGYEQYF.

The rearrangement joins TRBV19 to TRBJ2-1, with TRBD2 as a possible D gene (5 bases). The CDR3 spans 15 residues. Germline V CDR1 and CDR2: LNHDA, SQIVND (reference sequence). The germline V and J ends were trimmed by 5 bases and 0 bases, with 11 bases remaining between them. CDR3 loop: CASSFGGYSYNEQFF. The DNA of the CDR3 is TGTGCCAGTAGTTTCGGAGGATACTCCTACAATGAGCAGTTCTTC.

The chain combines TRBV5-1 with TRBJ1-4; D is unresolved. V was pared by 1 base and J by 3 bases, with 4 bases between. The germline gives CDR1 SGHRS, CDR2 YFSETQ. This CDR3 contains 13 residues. For the CDR3, the DNA is TGCGCCAGCAGCTTGATAGCTAATGAAAAACTGTTTTTT. This codes for CASSLIANEKLFF.

The genes are TRBV6-5 and TRBJ1-2, with 8 bases matching TRBD1. The length of the CDR3 is 15 residues. Germline CDR1 and CDR2: MNHEY and SVGAGI. V gave up 2 bases and J gave up 1 base; unmatched junction bases: 3. As DNA, the CDR3 is TGTGCCAGCAGTTACCAGGGGGCCTTTAACTATGGCTACACCTTC. Protein sequence: CASSYQGAFNYGYTF.

The chain joins TRBV5-4 to TRBJ2-1; D is ambiguous. Trimming stripped 10 bases from V and 5 bases from J, with 10 bases between. This CDR3 has 11 amino acids. The germline V gene encodes CDR1 SGHNT and CDR2 YYREEE (reference sequence). CDR3 sequence: CACIRDNEQFF. CDR3 coding DNA: TGTGCCTGTATCCGGGACAATGAGCAGTTCTTC.

The gene calls are TRBV7-2 and TRBJ1-2, with TRBD1 matching over 7 bases. This CDR3 has 14 amino acids. From germline, CDR1 is SGHTA and CDR2 FQGNSA. V lost 1 base, J lost 8 bases, and 7 bases stayed unmatched. CDR3 sequence: CASSLGQGGRGYTF. Written as DNA, the CDR3 is TGTGCCAGCAGCTTAGGACAGGGAGGACGGGGCTACACCTTC.

This clone has only one observation. The chain employs TRBV6-5 and TRBJ2-5; D not certain. This CDR3 comprises 14 residues. Trimming shortened V by 6 bases and J by 5 bases, and 16 bases separated the two germline ends. Germline CDR1 reads MNHEY; CDR2 reads SVGAGI. CDR3 in DNA: TGTGCCAGCAGAATTAGTTTAATCTGGGAGACCCAGTACTTC. This sequence encodes CASRISLIWETQYF.

The rearrangement uses TRBV5-4 and TRBJ2-2; D is possibly TRBD2 (5 bases). V lost 0 bases, J lost 1 base, and 10 bases lay in between. Germline V lookup: CDR1 SGHNT, CDR2 YYREEE (reference sequence). The CDR3 contains 16 residues. The CDR3 sequence: CASSLARGLNTGELFF. The CDR3 bases are TGTGCCAGCAGCTTGGCCAGAGGGTTGAACACCGGGGAGCTGTTTTTT.

The chain links TRBV18 to TRBJ2-7; no definite D call. Germline V gives CDR1 KGHSH, CDR2 LQKENI. This CDR3 region has 20 residues. Trimming cost V 2 bases and J 0 bases, with 26 bases left between them. The CDR3 bases are TGTGCCAGCTCACCAATATCCCCTCAGGTCAACTACCACCTCTCCTACGAGCAGTACTTC. This sequence encodes CASSPISPQVNYHLSYEQYF.

The chain couples TRBV2 to TRBJ1-3; D is possibly TRBD1 (6 bases). Trimming pared 5 bases from V and 14 bases from J, leaving 16 bases between. This CDR3 is built from 12 residues. Germline CDR1 and CDR2: SNHLY and FYNNEI. The CDR3 nucleotides are TGTGCCAGCAGTTACACCGGGGGCCCCCTATATTTT. Protein sequence: CASSYTGGPLYF.

V is TRBV24-1 and J is TRBJ2-5; 7 nucleotides line up with TRBD2. Looked up from germline, CDR1 is KGHDR and CDR2 is SFDVKD. There are 15 residues in the CDR3. Trimming took 4 bases from V and 1 from J; bases not matched to a gene: 5. The CDR3 is CATSDFTSAQETQYF. The CDR3 nucleotides are TGTGCCACCAGTGACTTTACTAGCGCCCAAGAGACCCAGTACTTC.

The chain carries TRBV19 and TRBJ2-2; D unclear. The germline V and J ends were trimmed by 3 bases and 0 bases, with 8 bases remaining between them. This CDR3 is 15 amino acids long. Germline values: CDR1 LNHDA, CDR2 SQIVND (reference sequence). The CDR3 DNA reads as TGTGCCAGTAGTATGCAGTGGTCGAACACCGGGGAGCTGTTTTTT. Encoded protein: CASSMQWSNTGELFF. Full variable domain (outside the CDR3, taken from reference TRBV19 and TRBJ2-2): DGGITQSPKYLFRKEGQNVTLSCEQNLNHDAMYWYRQDPGQGLRLIYYSQIVNDFQKGDIAEGYSVSREKKESFPLTVTSAQKNPTAFYLCASSMQWSNTGELFFGEGSRLTVL.

The rearrangement joins TRBV7-2 to TRBJ1-1; 12 nucleotides match TRBD1. CDR1 SGHTA and CDR2 FQGNSA come from the germline V gene. V shed 4 bases and J 6 bases; nucleotides not matched to a gene: 6. The CDR3 sequence is 15 residues long. The CDR3 region is CASSSGQGAPAEAFF. The CDR3 bases are TGTGCCAGCAGCTCGGGACAGGGGGCGCCGGCTGAAGCTTTCTTT.

The chain has TRBV27 and TRBJ1-1; D remains unclear. Trimming removed 0 bases from V and 7 bases from J, with 18 bases in between. The V gene's germline CDR1 is MNHEY and CDR2 SMNVEV (reference sequence). The CDR3 is 16 residues long. CDR3 loop: CASSLSFGPPSGEAFF. CDR3 nucleotide sequence: TGTGCCAGCAGTTTATCCTTCGGACCACCCAGTGGTGAAGCTTTCTTT.

V gene TRBV6-5 combines with J gene TRBJ2-2; no clear D. The CDR3 runs to 12 residues. The V gene lost 2 bases and the J gene lost 2 bases, with 0 bases spanning the gap. Germline assignment: CDR1 MNHEY and CDR2 SVGAGI. The CDR3 loop is CASSYNTGELFF. CDR3 nucleotide sequence: TGTGCCAGCAGTTACAACACCGGGGAGCTGTTTTTT.

The V gene is TRBV5-1, the J gene TRBJ2-1; 13 bases map to TRBD2. Trimming at V came to 5 bases and at J to 2 bases, leaving 13 bases not matched to a gene. The CDR3 is made up of 19 amino acids. Germline CDR1 SGHRS, CDR2 YFSETQ. CDR3 protein: CASRQGTSGKNRPYNEQFF. CDR3 nucleotides: TGCGCCAGCAGGCAAGGGACTAGCGGGAAAAATCGTCCCTACAATGAGCAGTTCTTC.

The chain recombines TRBV7-6 with TRBJ2-5; D might be TRBD1 (6 bases). This CDR3 comprises 13 residues. Germline-derived CDR1 and CDR2 are SGHVS and FNYEAQ. The V end lost 5 bases, the J end lost 5 bases, and 12 bases lay between the germline ends. CDR3: CASSTQGWETQYF. The DNA for the CDR3 is TGTGCCAGCAGCACTCAGGGGTGGGAGACCCAGTACTTC.

V and J are TRBV10-2 and TRBJ1-6; no firm D call. The CDR3 contains 16 residues. The ends were cut back, 4 bases at V and 9 bases at J, with 19 bases in the middle. Per the germline V gene, CDR1 is WSHSY and CDR2 is SAAADI. This CDR3 reads CASSANSVLSSSPLHF. The DNA for the CDR3 is TGCGCCAGCAGTGCGAACAGCGTATTATCCTCTTCACCCCTCCACTTT.